This is a list of T cell receptor beta chains from one sample in a study of blood T cell repertoires in COVID-19. The protocol was immunoSEQ multiplex PCR, while the TCRdb copy is restricted to in-frame clones and leaves out a portion. The data show about 17,000 clones, around 80% seen once. The specimen sequenced was peripheral blood. Source of these receptors: a woman in her 70s with active COVID-19. CDR3s include the opening cysteine and the closing phenylalanine or tryptophan. A D gene is named only where the DNA matches it firmly. Only some rows state a clone size, as once, few, many or a class for expanded clones.

.	TRBD1	TRBV5-4	TRBJ2-4	CASSLRTGQIAKNIQYF	TGTGCCAGCAGCTTAAGGACAGGGCAAATAGCCAAAAACATTCAGTACTTC
.	TRBD2	TRBV5-3	TRBJ2-5	CARSSERGVKTQYF	TGTGCCAGAAGCTCTGAGCGGGGTGTAAAGACCCAGTACTTC
medium-sized	.	TRBV5-1	TRBJ1-3	CASSTETGNTIYF	TGCGCCAGCAGCACAGAAACTGGAAACACCATATATTTT
.	.	TRBV19	TRBJ2-1	CASSIDTGYGDNEQFF	TGTGCCAGTAGTATAGATACCGGGTACGGGGACAATGAGCAGTTCTTC
.	TRBD2	TRBV7-3	TRBJ2-3	CASSRGLASTDTQYF	TGTGCCAGCAGCAGAGGACTAGCCAGCACAGATACGCAGTATTTT
once	TRBD1	TRBV19	TRBJ2-1	CASSAGDRGLRNEQFF	TGTGCCAGTAGCGCCGGTGACAGGGGGCTGAGAAATGAGCAGTTCTTC
.	TRBD1	TRBV5-1	TRBJ2-7	CASSLGQGSYEQYF	TGCGCCAGCAGCTTAGGACAGGGCTCCTACGAGCAGTACTTC
.	.	TRBV6-2/TRBV6-3	TRBJ2-1	CASSLGQLEQFF	TGTGCCAGCAGCCTTGGACAGCTTGAGCAGTTCTTC
.	.	TRBV28	TRBJ1-1	CASSFMAVQIGDTEAFF	TGTGCCAGCAGTTTTATGGCAGTACAAATAGGAGACACTGAAGCTTTCTTT
.	.	TRBV5-1	TRBJ1-1	CASSLQGARTEAFF	TGCGCCAGCAGCTTGCAAGGGGCGAGGACTGAAGCTTTCTTT
.	TRBD1	TRBV10-3	TRBJ1-2	CAISEGQDYGYTF	TGTGCCATCAGTGAGGGACAGGACTATGGCTACACCTTC
.	TRBD1	TRBV19	TRBJ1-6	CASSKGQGVRSPLHF	TGTGCCAGTAGTAAGGGACAGGGGGTGCGTTCACCCCTCCACTTT
.	TRBD2	TRBV7-6	TRBJ2-5	CASSLAQAGQETQYF	TGTGCCAGCAGCTTAGCCCAAGCGGGACAAGAGACCCAGTACTTC
.	.	TRBV7-2	TRBJ2-3	CASSLGGADTQYF	TGTGCCAGCAGCTTAGGGGGGGCAGATACGCAGTATTTT
.	.	TRBV10-3	TRBJ2-7	CAISESTAGTNEQYF	TGTGCCATCAGTGAGTCGACGGCGGGGACGAACGAGCAGTACTTC
few	.	TRBV5-8	TRBJ1-3	CASSLRGRNTIYF	TGTGCCAGCAGCCTCAGGGGTCGAAACACCATATATTTT
.	.	TRBV2	TRBJ2-2	CASSPRGQSTGELFF	TGTGCCAGCAGCCCTAGGGGTCAGTCCACCGGGGAGCTGTTTTTT
.	.	TRBV11-3	TRBJ2-5	CASSPGDTAEETQYF	TGTGCCAGCAGCCCAGGGGACACGGCGGAGGAGACCCAGTACTTC
few	.	TRBV9	TRBJ1-4	CASSATSATEKLFF	TGTGCCAGCAGCGCCACTAGTGCGACTGAAAAACTGTTTTTT
.	.	TRBV6-5	TRBJ2-3	CASTEVMDSRPTQYF	TGTGCCAGCACCGAAGTGATGGACTCGCGTCCTACGCAGTATTTT
.	.	TRBV7-2	TRBJ1-5	CASSRFGWDQPQHF	TGTGCCAGCAGCCGGTTCGGGTGGGATCAGCCCCAGCATTTT
.	.	TRBV5-6	TRBJ2-7	CASSPRRSYEQYF	TGTGCCAGCAGCCCGAGGCGGAGCTACGAGCAGTACTTC
.	.	TRBV5-4	TRBJ2-6	CASHPIPGANVLTF	TGTGCCAGCCATCCTATCCCTGGGGCCAACGTCCTGACTTTC
few	TRBD2	TRBV19	TRBJ2-1	CASRAGGLGRDEQFF	TGTGCCAGTAGGGCGGGGGGACTAGGACGAGATGAGCAGTTCTTC
.	.	TRBV5-1	TRBJ1-2	CASSLYRDTNYGYTF	TGCGCCAGCAGCTTGTATCGAGACACCAACTATGGCTACACCTTC
.	.	TRBV6-5	TRBJ2-2	CASSPPGTHTGELFF	TGTGCCAGCAGTCCCCCCGGGACTCACACCGGGGAGCTGTTTTTT
.	.	TRBV28	TRBJ1-2	CASSINGQIGGYTF	TGTGCCAGCAGTATCAATGGACAGATCGGTGGCTACACCTTC
.	.	TRBV5-6	TRBJ2-1	CASSARQAIYNEQFF	TGTGCCAGCAGCGCCCGACAGGCGATATACAATGAGCAGTTCTTC
.	TRBD1	TRBV4-1	TRBJ1-6	CASSQPDRDNSPLHF	TGCGCCAGCAGCCAACCGGACAGGGATAATTCACCCCTCCACTTT
.	TRBD2	TRBV18	TRBJ2-3	CASSPFGAGGPTDTQYF	TGTGCCAGCTCACCTTTCGGCGCGGGAGGGCCCACAGATACGCAGTATTTT
few	TRBD2	TRBV7-2	TRBJ2-1	CASSLRSGTSMFHEQFF	TGTGCCAGCAGCTTAAGATCGGGGACTAGCATGTTCCATGAGCAGTTCTTC
.	TRBD2	TRBV4-2	TRBJ2-1	CASSQDRLATNEQFF	TGTGCCAGCAGCCAAGATAGACTAGCGACAAATGAGCAGTTCTTC
.	.	TRBV2	TRBJ2-7	CASRGQGAYEQYF	TGTGCCAGCCGGGGGCAGGGGGCCTACGAGCAGTACTTC
once	.	TRBV7-9	TRBJ1-4	CASSLRGDNEKLFF	TGTGCCAGCAGCTTGCGGGGGGATAATGAAAAACTGTTTTTT
.	TRBD2	TRBV6-5	TRBJ2-1	CASRGLAGYNEQFF	TGTGCCAGCAGAGGCCTAGCGGGGTACAATGAGCAGTTCTTC
.	.	TRBV19	TRBJ2-1	CASSIAGNYNEQFF	TGTGCCAGTAGTATAGCGGGGAACTACAATGAGCAGTTCTTC
.	.	TRBV28	TRBJ1-2	CASSPRQYGYTF	TGTGCCAGCAGTCCGCGACAGTATGGCTACACCTTC
few	TRBD1	TRBV2	TRBJ2-7	CASRDRVGTYEQYF	TGTGCCAGCAGAGACAGGGTAGGGACATACGAGCAGTACTTC
.	.	TRBV27	TRBJ2-1	CASTDTASNEQFF	TGTGCCAGCACCGACACGGCTTCCAATGAGCAGTTCTTC
.	.	TRBV21-1	TRBJ2-3	CASSKLDARNEFHDLGQSTDTQYF	TGTGCCAGCAGCAAATTAGACGCGCGAAATGAATTCCACGACCTCGGACAGAGCACAGATACGCAGTATTTT
.	TRBD1	TRBV28	TRBJ1-1	CASSSRDRGFRRVNTEAFF	TGTGCCAGCAGTTCCCGGGACAGGGGCTTCCGAAGGGTGAACACTGAAGCTTTCTTT